Sequencing of this T cell receptor (beta chain) was carried out in a study of T cells after yellow fever vaccination. Of note for this clonotype: What it binds is not known.

Study-level results: Abundant clonotypes from the bulk population could get into FACS-sorted repertoires as contaminants.

Trimming stripped 3 bases from V and 1 base from J, with 2 bases between. Per germline, CDR1 SGDLS and CDR2 YYNGEE. The CDR3 is made up of 12 amino acids. By 5'RACE template switching, TCR cDNA was produced, with a universal primer site and UMIs added in the process. Via MiXCR, TCRdb re-called the 5' RACE reads, giving one row per CDR3 protein. The data show some 350,000 distinct CDR3 sequences, around 4.1% seen once. The clonotype comes from a man between 18 and 35 years old who received the YFV17D yellow fever vaccine. Sample: PBMCs, taken 5 days after the yellow fever booster vaccination. V is TRBV9 and J is TRBJ2-1; D is undetermined. CDR3 sequence reads: CASSASYNEQFF. The CDR3 region has the DNA TGTGCCAGCAGCGCGTCCTACAATGAGCAGTTCTTC.